This T cell receptor beta chain was found in a study of lymphopenia after photon versus proton radiotherapy. Libraries were prepared by immunoSEQ multiplex PCR; TCRdb keeps only in-frame clonotypes and omits some of them. The sample carries over 35,000 clones, around 84% recorded once. With regard to this clone: Its antigen is as yet unknown.

The germline V and J ends were trimmed by 1 base and 2 bases, with 15 bases remaining between them. This CDR3 has 16 amino acids. Per germline, CDR1 SGHRS and CDR2 YFSETQ. General study points: Proton therapy kept repertoires fairly stable, unlike photons, which gained effector/memory cells. Post-nadir TCR diversity decline inversely tracked overall survival among those who died. Authors raise, but do not show, better survival with proton therapy. Oligoclonal CD8+ Temra expansion after nadir drove photon patients' diversity drop.

The sample in question was peripheral blood, obtained from a patient treated with proton-based radiotherapy. This receptor was obtained from a woman in her 70s with pancreatic cancer. Some clones in this sample may be carry-over from other donors' samples. The chain joins TRBV5-1 to TRBJ1-1, with a weak D call TRBD1 (6 bases). The CDR3 reads CASSLTPRGGNTEAFF. CDR3 in DNA: TGCGCCAGCAGCTTGACACCGCGTGGGGGCAACACTGAAGCTTTCTTT.